This section outlines one TCR beta chain sequence together with its context. This record comes from a study of metastatic and nonmetastatic thyroid tumors. As for the study in general: Blood and tumor or nodule tissue repertoires from malignant and benign thyroid patients were compared.

Patients were all untreated before their thyroid surgery. TCRdb recomputed clones from the PCR reads via MiXCR. Counted here are some 15,000 clones, about 3.5% occurring once; the ten biggest clones make up 27%. The TCR originated in a female donor with papillary thyroid cancer or a benign thyroid nodule (not recorded which). Some clones in this sample may be carry-over from other donors' samples. The sample comprised tumor tissue.

The CDR3 sequence is CAIQTQGLVAEQFF. The CDR3 DNA reads TGTGCCATACAAACTCAGGGACTAGTCGCTGAGCAGTTCTTC. The chain employs TRBV6-1 and TRBJ2-1, with 8 nucleotides matching TRBD2. V was clipped by 10 bases and J by 9 bases; unmatched bases: 14. Germline CDR1 and CDR2: MNHNS and SASEGT. CDR3 length equals 14 residues.